Here is one T cell receptor beta chain with its context. The antigen it binds to is not known. Nothing much larger sits one base from this clone, and base qualities are not available. Separate from the approximately 670-subject first cohort, the validation cohort of 120 subjects was the group to which the donors belonged. The data originate from a study of cytomegalovirus exposure and HLA in healthy donors (dated by TCRdb to the late 2010s). Some background on the complete study: A later analysis indicated that the 120 validation repertoires were generated on the platform also employed for the approximately 700 repertoires of the first cohort. Besides the first cohort of 666 subjects, a separate validation cohort made up of about 120 different subjects was used. The study combined high-throughput TCR immunosequencing, statistical association of individual TCRs with disease status, and machine learning to predict cytomegalovirus infection status. The study aimed to test whether signatures of past pathogen exposure could be identified by cataloging public T cell receptors. The study at large found these results: A total of 164 TCR beta chains were listed by the study as associated with cytomegalovirus. According to the authors, the approach could potentially be generalized to other disease states and immunological phenotypes. All 120 or so repertoires were used to score co-occurrence in the validation cohort in a later analysis, because that analysis had no HLA typing for the cohort. In a later analysis, TCRs clustered in the first cohort were found to also tend to co-occur in the 110 or so validation repertoires, with 90% to 95% of cluster scores above 0. The classifier was reported to diagnose cytomegalovirus status with high specificity and sensitivity in both the original cohort and the validation cohort. In vitro tests confirmed that a few of the cytomegalovirus-associated TCR beta chains recognize cytomegalovirus antigens. Across donors, most TCR sequences were observed very rarely, whereas some public TCRs were present in many individuals.

Preparation of the library involved the immunoSEQ multiplex PCR assay. Under the source paper's analysis protocol: A statistical classification framework was built for diagnosing cytomegalovirus status from the catalog of TCR beta chain sequences. The table was pulled from immuneACCESS by TCRdb, which kept in-frame rearrangements only. Such tables lose some clones; where checked, under half of the loss comes from unresolved V genes, and the rest has no known cause. V and J calls and clone size are as listed in that table; D and trimming were resolved from the DNA. This sample gives about 360,000 clones in total; 80% to 90% of them show up just once. Under 0.95% of the sample goes to the ten largest clones. V is reduced by 3 bases and J by 0 bases, leaving a spacing of 6 bases between them. From a lookup of the germline V gene (reference sequence), CDR1 and CDR2 are WNHNN and SYGVQD. From the cysteine through the phenylalanine, the CDR3 covers 14 amino acids. Solely the CDR3 DNA is kept, with 42 bases framed from the first base.

The sequence joins TRBV10-1 to TRBJ2-4; 5 matching bases give a weak D call of TRBD2. What was sequenced was PBMCs. This clonotype originated in a woman between 18 and 29 years old in good health and CMV-seronegative. The nucleotide sequence reads TGCGCCAGCAGTGAAGGACTAGCCAAAAACATTCAGTACTTC. Protein translation: CASSEGLAKNIQYF.